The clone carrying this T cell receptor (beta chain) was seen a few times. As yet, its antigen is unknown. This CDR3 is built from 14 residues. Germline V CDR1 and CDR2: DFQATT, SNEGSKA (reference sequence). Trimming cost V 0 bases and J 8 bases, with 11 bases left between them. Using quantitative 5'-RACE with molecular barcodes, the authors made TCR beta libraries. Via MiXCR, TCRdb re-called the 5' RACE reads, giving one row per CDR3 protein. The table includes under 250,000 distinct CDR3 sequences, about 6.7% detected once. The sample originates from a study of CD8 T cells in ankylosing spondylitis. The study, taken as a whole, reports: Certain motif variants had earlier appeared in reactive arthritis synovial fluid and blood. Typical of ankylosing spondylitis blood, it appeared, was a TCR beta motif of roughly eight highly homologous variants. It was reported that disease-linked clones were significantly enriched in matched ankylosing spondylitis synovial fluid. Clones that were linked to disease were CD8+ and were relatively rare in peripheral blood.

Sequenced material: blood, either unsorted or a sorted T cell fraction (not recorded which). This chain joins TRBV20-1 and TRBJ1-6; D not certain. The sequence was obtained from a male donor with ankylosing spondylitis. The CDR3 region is CSARDWTGYSPLHF. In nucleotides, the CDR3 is TGCAGTGCTAGAGATTGGACGGGATATTCACCCCTCCACTTT.